The sequence of this TCR beta chain was determined in a study of a mutant IDH1 vaccine in newly diagnosed glioma. Study context: Patients received vaccination from 4-6 weeks after radiotherapy alone, or with temozolomide cycles. The study's findings and limits: Among top peripheral T cell clonotypes, changes seemed unrelated to pseudoprogression.

As to time point: week 35, safety follow-up. In the vaccine, a single dose held 300 ug of the mutant IDH1 20-mer peptide, along with topical imiquimod. Method: immunoSEQ multiplex PCR; TCRdb's copy keeps in-frame clones and lacks some. The table shows some 30,000 clones, with 79% occurring only once. CDR1 and CDR2 (germline): SGHNT, YYREEE (reference sequence). The CDR3 runs 14 residues. V lost 1 base and J 6 bases, leaving 10 bases between the germline ends. As concerns this clone: What it binds is not known.

The chain recombines TRBV5-4 with TRBJ2-2; D unclear. The TCR sequence derives from a woman in her 30s with glioma. Some clones in this sample may be carry-over from other donors' samples. Material: PBMCs, obtained from a glioma patient whose treatment included an IDH1 peptide vaccine. CDR3 amino acids: CASSLIQVPGELFF. The CDR3 DNA sequence: TGTGCCAGCAGCTTGATCCAGGTACCCGGGGAGCTGTTTTTT. The full variable domain, in which reference TRBV5-4 and TRBJ2-2 provide the parts outside the CDR3, is ETGVTQSPTHLIKTRGQQVTLRCSSQSGHNTVSWYQQALGQGPQFIFQYYREEENGRGNFPPRFSGLQFPNYSSELNVNALELDDSALYLCASSLIQVPGELFFGEGSRLTVL.